The following is a T cell receptor (beta chain) sequence with its context. Its specificity is not known. The data belong to a study of T-cell memory formation after mild COVID-19. Study in general: Most TCR clusters belonged to a single donor. General observations from the study: CD4/CD8 balance characterized clones contracting day 15 to 85, and CD4+ skew characterized later expanders.

TCRdb redid the calling of the 5' RACE reads with MiXCR, one entry per CDR3 protein. The profile shows hundreds of thousands of distinct CDR3 sequences, around 22% of them singletons. The length of the CDR3 is 14 residues. V lost 2 bases, J lost 4 bases, and 12 bases lay in between. Germline-derived CDR1 and CDR2 are SGHRS and YFSETQ. Material for sequencing was PBMCs or a T cell subset sorted from them (not recorded which). This rearrangement joins TRBV5-1 to TRBJ1-1; D possibly corresponds to TRBD1 (5 bases). The origin of this receptor is an adult woman who had mild COVID-19 (a few samples of this study predate the infection). Cell type and time point are not known. CDR3 amino acids: CASSLDSGSTEAFF. The CDR3, as DNA: TGCGCCAGCAGCTTAGACAGTGGGTCCACTGAAGCTTTCTTT. Variable domain in full (rest from reference TRBV5-1 and TRBJ1-1): KAGVTQTPRYLIKTRGQQVTLSCSPISGHRSVSWYQQTPGQGLQFLFEYFSETQRNKGNFPGRFSGRQFSNSRSEMNVSTLELGDSALYLCASSLDSGSTEAFFGQGTRLTVV.